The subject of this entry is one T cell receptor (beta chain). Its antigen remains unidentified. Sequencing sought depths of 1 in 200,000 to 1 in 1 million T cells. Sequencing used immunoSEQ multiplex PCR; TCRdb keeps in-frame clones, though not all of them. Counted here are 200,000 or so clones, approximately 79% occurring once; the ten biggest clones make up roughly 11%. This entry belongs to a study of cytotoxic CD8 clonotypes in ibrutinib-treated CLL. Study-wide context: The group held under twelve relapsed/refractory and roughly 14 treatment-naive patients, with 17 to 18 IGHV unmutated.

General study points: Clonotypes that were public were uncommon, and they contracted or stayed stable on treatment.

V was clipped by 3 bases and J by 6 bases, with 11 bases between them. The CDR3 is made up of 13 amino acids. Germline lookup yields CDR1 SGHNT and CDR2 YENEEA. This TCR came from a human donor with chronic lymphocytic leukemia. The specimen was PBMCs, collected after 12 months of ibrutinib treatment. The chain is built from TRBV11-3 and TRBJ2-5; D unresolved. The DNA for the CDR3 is TGTGCCAGCAGCTTCGAGAACACCAAGACCCAGTACTTC. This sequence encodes CASSFENTKTQYF.